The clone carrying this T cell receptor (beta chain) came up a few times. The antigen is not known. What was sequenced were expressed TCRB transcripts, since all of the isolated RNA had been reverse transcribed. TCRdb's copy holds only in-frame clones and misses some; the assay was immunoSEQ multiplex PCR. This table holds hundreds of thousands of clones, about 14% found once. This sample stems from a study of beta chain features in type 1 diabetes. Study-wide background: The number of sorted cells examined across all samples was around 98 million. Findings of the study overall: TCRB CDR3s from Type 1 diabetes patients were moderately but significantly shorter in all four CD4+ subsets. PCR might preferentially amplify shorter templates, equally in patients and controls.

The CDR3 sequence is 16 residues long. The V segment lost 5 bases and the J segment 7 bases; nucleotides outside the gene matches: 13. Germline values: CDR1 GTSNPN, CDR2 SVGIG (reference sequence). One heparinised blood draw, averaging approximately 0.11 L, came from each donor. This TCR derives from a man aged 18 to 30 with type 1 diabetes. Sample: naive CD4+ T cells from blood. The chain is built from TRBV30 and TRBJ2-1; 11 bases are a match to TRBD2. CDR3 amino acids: CAWWLAGGLRRNEQFF. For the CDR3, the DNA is TGTGCCTGGTGGCTAGCGGGAGGCCTACGGAGGAATGAGCAGTTCTTC.